Following are 8 T cell receptor beta chains from one sample sequenced in a study of beta chain features in type 1 diabetes (dated 2018 in TCRdb). The library was built by means of the immunoSEQ multiplex PCR assay. All of the isolated RNA was reverse transcribed with the High Capacity cDNA Reverse Transcription Kit, so expressed TCRB transcripts were sequenced. Entries here come from immuneACCESS through TCRdb and include only in-frame sequences with V and J called. Some clones fail to appear in such tables; in the studies checked, an unresolved V gene covers under half of the shortfall, and the cause of the remainder is unknown. This sample has some 150,000 clones in its table, and roughly 10% of those were observed once. The ten largest clones capture roughly 1.4% of the sample. Sequenced: naive CD4+ T cells from blood. Read against the paper, the sample's cell subset or site label means: true naive CD4+ T cells. All receptors derive from a young man in good health.

This clone appeared a few times. The chain combines TRBV7-2 with TRBJ1-5, with 9 bases that match TRBD1. There are 15 residues in the CDR3. CDR1 and CDR2 (germline): SGHTA, FQGNSA. V lost 5 bases, J lost 6 bases, and 8 bases stayed unmatched. The CDR3 is CASSAQQGASQPQHF. The CDR3 DNA reads TGTGCCAGCAGCGCCCAACAGGGGGCAAGTCAGCCCCAGCATTTT.

This clone was observed a few times. This rearrangement joins TRBV4-1 to TRBJ1-3, with a possible D match to TRBD1 (5 bases). CDR1 MGHRA and CDR2 YSYEKL come from the germline V gene. The V end was cut by 0 bases, the J end by 0 bases, with 15 bases between. CDR3 length: 18 amino acids. The CDR3 DNA reads TGCGCCAGCAGCCAAGAGGGGAGGGGCATAGGCTCTGGAAACACCATATATTTT. It yields the protein CASSQEGRGIGSGNTIYF.

This clone was counted a single time. One junction end does not reproduce the germline sequence, and a read error may be involved. The rearrangement uses TRBV9 and TRBJ1-6; 8 positions agree with TRBD1. Germline assignment: CDR1 SGDLS and CDR2 YYNGEE. There are 15 residues in the CDR3. The CDR3 DNA reads as TGTGCCGGCAGCGTAAGCGAGACAGGGGTCTCACCCCTCCACTTT. It translates to CAGSVSETGVSPLHF. The full variable domain, with the rest looked up from reference TRBV9 and TRBJ1-6, is DSGVTQTPKHLITATGQRVTLRCSPRSGDLSVYWYQQSLDQGLQFLIQYYNGEERAKGNILERFSAQQFPDLHSELNLSSLELGDSALYFCAGSVSETGVSPLHFGNGTRLTVT.

This clone has just a few counts. The chain is built from TRBV5-1 and TRBJ2-3; D ambiguous. Germline V lookup: CDR1 SGHRS, CDR2 YFSETQ. V dropped 5 bases and J dropped 0 bases, with 4 bases sitting between them. The CDR3 is 12 amino acids. CDR3 DNA: TGCGCCAGCAGAACTAGCACAGATACGCAGTATTTT. Its protein product is CASRTSTDTQYF.

This chain joins TRBV30 and TRBJ1-2; 9 nucleotides agree with TRBD1. From germline, CDR1 is GTSNPN and CDR2 SVGIG (reference sequence). The ends lost 5 bases at V and 8 bases at J; junction bases unmatched: 9. The CDR3 covers 13 residues. CDR3 coding DNA: TGTGCCTGGGTCCCGGGACAGGGTTTAGGCTACACCTTC. Translated: CAWVPGQGLGYTF.

The chain combines TRBV6-6 with TRBJ1-2; D gene ambiguous. Germline V gene data show CDR1 as MNHNY and CDR2 as SVGAGI (reference sequence). Trimming removed 2 bases from V and 3 bases from J, with 13 bases in between. The CDR3 sequence is 15 residues long. The CDR3 sequence: CASSYPLGQDYGYTF. The CDR3 coding sequence is TGTGCCAGCAGTTACCCCTTGGGCCAAGACTATGGCTACACCTTC.

This clone occurred a few times. The genes are TRBV2 and TRBJ1-4; TRBD1 agrees at 7 bases. Germline lookup yields CDR1 SNHLY and CDR2 FYNNEI. CDR3 length equals 14 residues. V trimming: 3 bases; J trimming: 8 bases; junction bases outside the gene matches: 6. CDR3 in amino acids: CASSDDRVGEKLFF. The CDR3 DNA reads as TGTGCCAGCAGTGATGACAGGGTTGGGGAAAAACTGTTTTTT.

The sample holds a few counts of this clone. The same CDR3 arises from other DNA sequences in this sample as well. The chain has TRBV7-9 and TRBJ1-2; possible D gene TRBD1, 5 bases. Trimming cost V 5 bases and J 1 base, with 8 bases left between them. The CDR3 loop spans 13 amino acids. CDR1 and CDR2 from the germline V gene are SEHNR and FQNEAQ (reference sequence). The CDR3, as DNA: TGTGCCAGCAGCGCCGACAGTAACTATGGCTACACCTTC. It encodes CASSADSNYGYTF.